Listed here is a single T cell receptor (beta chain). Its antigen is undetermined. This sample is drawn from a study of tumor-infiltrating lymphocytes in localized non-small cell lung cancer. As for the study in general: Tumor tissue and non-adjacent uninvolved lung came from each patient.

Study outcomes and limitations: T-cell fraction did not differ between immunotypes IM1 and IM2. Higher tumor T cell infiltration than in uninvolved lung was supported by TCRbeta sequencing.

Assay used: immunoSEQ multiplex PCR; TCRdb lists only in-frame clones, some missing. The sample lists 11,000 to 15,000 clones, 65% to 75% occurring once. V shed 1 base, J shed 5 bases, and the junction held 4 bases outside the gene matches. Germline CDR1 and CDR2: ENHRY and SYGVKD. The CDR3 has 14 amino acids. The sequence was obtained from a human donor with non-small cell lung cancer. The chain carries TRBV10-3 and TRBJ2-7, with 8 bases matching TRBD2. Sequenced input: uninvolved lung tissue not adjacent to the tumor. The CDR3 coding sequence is TGTGCCATCAGTGAGTTCAGCGGGAGAGACGAGCAGTACTTC. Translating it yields CAISEFSGRDEQYF.